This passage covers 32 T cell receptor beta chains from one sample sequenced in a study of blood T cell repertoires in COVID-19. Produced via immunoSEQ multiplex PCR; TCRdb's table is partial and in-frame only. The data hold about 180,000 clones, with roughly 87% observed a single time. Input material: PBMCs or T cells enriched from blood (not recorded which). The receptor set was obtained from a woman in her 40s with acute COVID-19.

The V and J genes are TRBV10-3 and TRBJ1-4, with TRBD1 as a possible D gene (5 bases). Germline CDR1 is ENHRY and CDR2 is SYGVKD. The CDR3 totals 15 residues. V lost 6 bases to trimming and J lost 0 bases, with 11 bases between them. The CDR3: CAISADSATNEKLFF. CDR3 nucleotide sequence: TGTGCCATCAGCGCAGACAGCGCAACTAATGAAAAACTGTTTTTT.

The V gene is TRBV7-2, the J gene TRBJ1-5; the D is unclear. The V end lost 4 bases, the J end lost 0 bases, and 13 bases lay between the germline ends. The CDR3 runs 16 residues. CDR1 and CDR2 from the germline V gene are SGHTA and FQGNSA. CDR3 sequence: CASSWLASTSNQPQHF. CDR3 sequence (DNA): TGTGCCAGCAGCTGGTTAGCTTCCACTAGCAATCAGCCCCAGCATTTT.

DNA for the CDR3: TGTGCCAGCAGCTTAGGCGGGAAATTGAACACTGAAGCTTTCTTT. The encoded protein is CASSLGGKLNTEAFF. J is TRBJ1-1 and V is TRBV7-8; D is ambiguous. Between the trimmed V and J ends, which lost 1 base and 0 bases, there was a span of 9 bases. The CDR3 totals 15 residues. Germline loops: CDR1 SGHVS, CDR2 FQNEAQ.

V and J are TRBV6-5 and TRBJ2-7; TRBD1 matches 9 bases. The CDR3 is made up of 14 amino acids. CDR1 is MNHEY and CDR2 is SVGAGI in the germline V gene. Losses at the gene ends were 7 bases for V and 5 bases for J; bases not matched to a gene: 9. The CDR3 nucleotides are TGTGCCAGCACCCGGACACAGGGGGCGGACGAGCAGTACTTC. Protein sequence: CASTRTQGADEQYF.

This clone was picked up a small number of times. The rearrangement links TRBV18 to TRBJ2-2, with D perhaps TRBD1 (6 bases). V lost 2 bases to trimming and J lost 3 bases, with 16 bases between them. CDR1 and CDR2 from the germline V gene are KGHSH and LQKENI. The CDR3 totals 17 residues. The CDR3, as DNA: TGTGCCAGCTCACCATCAAGGCAGGGGCGGTACACCGGGGAGCTGTTTTTT. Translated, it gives CASSPSRQGRYTGELFF.

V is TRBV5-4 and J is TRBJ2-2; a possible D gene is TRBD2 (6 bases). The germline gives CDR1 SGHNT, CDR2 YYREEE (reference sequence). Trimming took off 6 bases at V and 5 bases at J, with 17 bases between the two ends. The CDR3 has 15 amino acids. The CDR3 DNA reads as TGTGCCAGCAAACGTGGAGGGAGTGGGACCGGGGAGCTGTTTTTT. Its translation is CASKRGGSGTGELFF.

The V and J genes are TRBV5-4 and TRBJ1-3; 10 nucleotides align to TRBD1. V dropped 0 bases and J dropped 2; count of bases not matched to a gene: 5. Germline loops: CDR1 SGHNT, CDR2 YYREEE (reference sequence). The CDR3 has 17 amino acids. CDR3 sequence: CASSLGGTGAPGNTIYF. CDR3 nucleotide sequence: TGTGCCAGCAGCTTGGGGGGGACAGGGGCCCCTGGAAACACCATATATTTT.

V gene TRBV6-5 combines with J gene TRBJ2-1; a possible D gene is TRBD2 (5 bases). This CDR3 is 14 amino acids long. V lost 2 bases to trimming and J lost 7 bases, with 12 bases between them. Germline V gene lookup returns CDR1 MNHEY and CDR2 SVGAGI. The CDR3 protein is CASSYGRVFNEQFF. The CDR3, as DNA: TGTGCCAGCAGTTACGGGCGGGTGTTTAATGAGCAGTTCTTC.

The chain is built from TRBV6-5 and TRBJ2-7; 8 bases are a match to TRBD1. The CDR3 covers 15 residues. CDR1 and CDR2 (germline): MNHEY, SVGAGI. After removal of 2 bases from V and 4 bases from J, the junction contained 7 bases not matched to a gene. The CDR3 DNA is TGTGCCAGCAGTTACCGAGGACAGGGTCGGTACGAGCAGTACTTC. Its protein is CASSYRGQGRYEQYF.

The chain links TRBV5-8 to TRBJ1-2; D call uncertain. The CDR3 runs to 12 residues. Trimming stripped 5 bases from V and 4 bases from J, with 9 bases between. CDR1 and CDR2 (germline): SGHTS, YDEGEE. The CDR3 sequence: CASSITTYGYTF. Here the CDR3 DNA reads TGTGCCAGCAGTATCACTACCTATGGCTACACCTTC.

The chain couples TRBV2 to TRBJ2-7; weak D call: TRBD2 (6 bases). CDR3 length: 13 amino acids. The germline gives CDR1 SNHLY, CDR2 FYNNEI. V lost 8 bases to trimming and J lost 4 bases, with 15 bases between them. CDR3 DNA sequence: TGTGCCAGCGGGGACTCCGGGGGATACGAGCAGTACTTC. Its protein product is CASGDSGGYEQYF.

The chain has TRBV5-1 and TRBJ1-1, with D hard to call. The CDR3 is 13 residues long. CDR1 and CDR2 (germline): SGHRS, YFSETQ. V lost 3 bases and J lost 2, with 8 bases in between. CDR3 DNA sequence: TGCGCCAGCAGCTACCGACTAAACACTGAAGCTTTCTTT. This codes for CASSYRLNTEAFF.

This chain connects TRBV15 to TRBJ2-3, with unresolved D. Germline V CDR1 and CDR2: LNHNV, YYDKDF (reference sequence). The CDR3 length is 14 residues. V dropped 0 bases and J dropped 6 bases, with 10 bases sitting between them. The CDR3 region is CATSRDSSKDTQYF. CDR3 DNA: TGTGCCACCAGCAGAGATAGTAGCAAGGATACGCAGTATTTT.

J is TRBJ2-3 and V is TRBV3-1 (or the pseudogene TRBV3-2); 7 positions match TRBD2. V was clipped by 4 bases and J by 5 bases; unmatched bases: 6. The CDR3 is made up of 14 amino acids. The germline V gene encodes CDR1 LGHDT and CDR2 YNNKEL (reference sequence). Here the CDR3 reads CASSRGLVRDTQYF. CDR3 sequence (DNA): TGTGCCAGCAGCCGAGGACTAGTTCGAGATACGCAGTATTTT.

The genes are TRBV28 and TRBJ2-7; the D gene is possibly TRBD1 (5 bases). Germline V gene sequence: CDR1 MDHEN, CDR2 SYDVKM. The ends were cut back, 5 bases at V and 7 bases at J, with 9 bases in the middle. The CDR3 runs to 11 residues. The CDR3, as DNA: TGTGCCAGCAGTGGGGCGCGAGAGCAGTACTTC. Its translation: CASSGAREQYF.

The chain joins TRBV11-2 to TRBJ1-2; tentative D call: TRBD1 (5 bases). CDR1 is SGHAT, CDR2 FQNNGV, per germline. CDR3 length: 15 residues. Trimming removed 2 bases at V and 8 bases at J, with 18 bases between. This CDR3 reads CASSLSGATGGGYTF. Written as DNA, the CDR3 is TGTGCCAGCAGCTTAAGTGGGGCAACAGGCGGCGGCTACACCTTC. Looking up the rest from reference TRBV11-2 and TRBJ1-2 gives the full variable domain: EAGVAQSPRYKIIEKRQSVAFWCNPISGHATLYWYQQILGQGPKLLIQFQNNGVVDDSQLPKDRFSAERLKGVDSTLKIQPAKLEDSAVYLCASSLSGATGGGYTFGSGTRLTVV.

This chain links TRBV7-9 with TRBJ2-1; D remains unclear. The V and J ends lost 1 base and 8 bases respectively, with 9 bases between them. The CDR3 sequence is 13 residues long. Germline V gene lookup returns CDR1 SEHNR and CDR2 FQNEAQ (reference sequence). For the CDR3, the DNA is TGTGCCAGCAGCTTAGGAGGTTACGATGAGCAGTTCTTC. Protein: CASSLGGYDEQFF.

The CDR3 DNA reads as TGTGCCTGCTTAGCTAGCGGGCTGCCGACCTACGAGCAGTACTTC. This codes for CACLASGLPTYEQYF. This chain uses TRBV30 with TRBJ2-7; 8 bases are a match to TRBD2. This CDR3 has 15 amino acids. Germline-derived CDR1 and CDR2 are GTSNPN and SVGIG (reference sequence). The J segment lost 2 bases and the V segment lost 6 bases, leaving 12 bases of the junction unmatched.

In DNA form, the CDR3 reads TGTGCCAGCAGATTGGGGGGCTCCTATAATTCACCCCTCCACTTT. This codes for CASRLGGSYNSPLHF. The chain joins TRBV28 to TRBJ1-6, with TRBD1 as a possible D gene (5 bases). V dropped 6 bases and J dropped 0 bases, with 9 bases sitting between them. There are 15 residues in the CDR3. Germline CDR1 MDHEN, CDR2 SYDVKM.

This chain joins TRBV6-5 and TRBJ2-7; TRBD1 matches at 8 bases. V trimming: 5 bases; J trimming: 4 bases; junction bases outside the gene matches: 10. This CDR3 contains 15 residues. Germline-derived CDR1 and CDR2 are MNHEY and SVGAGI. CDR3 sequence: CASSQPRTGRYEQYF. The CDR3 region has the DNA TGTGCCAGCAGTCAGCCCCGGACAGGGCGTTACGAGCAGTACTTC.

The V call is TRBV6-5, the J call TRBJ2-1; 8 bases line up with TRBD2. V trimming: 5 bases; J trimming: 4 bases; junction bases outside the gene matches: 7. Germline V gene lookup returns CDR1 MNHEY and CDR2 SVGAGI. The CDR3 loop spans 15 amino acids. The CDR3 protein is CASSRLAGQYNEQFF. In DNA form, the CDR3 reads TGTGCCAGCAGTCGGCTAGCGGGTCAATACAATGAGCAGTTCTTC.

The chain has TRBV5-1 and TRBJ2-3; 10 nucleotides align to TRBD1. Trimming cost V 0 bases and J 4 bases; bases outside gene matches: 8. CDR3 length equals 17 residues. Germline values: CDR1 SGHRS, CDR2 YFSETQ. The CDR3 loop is CASSLARDRGKPDTQYF. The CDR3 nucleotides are TGCGCCAGCAGCTTGGCCCGGGACAGGGGAAAGCCAGATACGCAGTATTTT.

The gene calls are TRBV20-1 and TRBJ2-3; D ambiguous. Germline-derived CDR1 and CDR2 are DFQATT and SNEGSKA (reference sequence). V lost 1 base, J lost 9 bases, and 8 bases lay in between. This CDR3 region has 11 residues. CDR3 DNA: TGCAGTGCTAGAGTCCTTTTCACGCAGTATTTT. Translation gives CSARVLFTQYF.

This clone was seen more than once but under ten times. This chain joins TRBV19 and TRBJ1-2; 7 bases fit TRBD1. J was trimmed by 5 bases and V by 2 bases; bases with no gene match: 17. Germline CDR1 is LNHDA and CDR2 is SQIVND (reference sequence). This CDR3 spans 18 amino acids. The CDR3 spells CASSIMPTTGAIKYGYTF. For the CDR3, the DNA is TGTGCCAGTAGTATAATGCCCACCACAGGGGCGATAAAATATGGCTACACCTTC.

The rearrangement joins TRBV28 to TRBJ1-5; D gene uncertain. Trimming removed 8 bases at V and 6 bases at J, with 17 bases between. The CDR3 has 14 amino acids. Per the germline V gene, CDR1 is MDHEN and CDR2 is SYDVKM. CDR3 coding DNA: TGTGCCAGCGCAGGCTCCAGAGTTCGTCAGCCCCAGCATTTT. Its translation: CASAGSRVRQPQHF.

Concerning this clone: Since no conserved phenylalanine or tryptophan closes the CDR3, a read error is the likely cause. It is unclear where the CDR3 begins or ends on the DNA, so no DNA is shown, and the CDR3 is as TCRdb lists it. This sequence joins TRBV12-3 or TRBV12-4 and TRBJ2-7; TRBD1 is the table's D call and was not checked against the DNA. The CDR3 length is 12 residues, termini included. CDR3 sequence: CASSLGVDRVYY.

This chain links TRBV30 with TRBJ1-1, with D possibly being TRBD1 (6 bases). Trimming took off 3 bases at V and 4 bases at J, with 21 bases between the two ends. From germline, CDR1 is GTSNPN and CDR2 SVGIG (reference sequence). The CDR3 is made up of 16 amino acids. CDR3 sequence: CAWRRERQARTTEAFF. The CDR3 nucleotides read TGTGCCTGGAGAAGGGAGAGACAGGCAAGGACCACTGAAGCTTTCTTT.

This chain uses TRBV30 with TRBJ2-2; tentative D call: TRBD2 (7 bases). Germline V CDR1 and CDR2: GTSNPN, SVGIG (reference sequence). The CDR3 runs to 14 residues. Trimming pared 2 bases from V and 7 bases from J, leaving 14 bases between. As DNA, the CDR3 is TGTGCCTGGAGTACCGGGGGGCTTAACGGGGAGCTGTTTTTT. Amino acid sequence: CAWSTGGLNGELFF.

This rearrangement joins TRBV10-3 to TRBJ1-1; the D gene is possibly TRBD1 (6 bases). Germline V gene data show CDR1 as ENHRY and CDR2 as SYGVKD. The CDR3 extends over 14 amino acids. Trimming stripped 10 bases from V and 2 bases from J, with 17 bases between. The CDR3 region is CATPDGQLNTEAFF. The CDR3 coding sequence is TGTGCCACGCCCGACGGACAGCTCAACACTGAAGCTTTCTTT.

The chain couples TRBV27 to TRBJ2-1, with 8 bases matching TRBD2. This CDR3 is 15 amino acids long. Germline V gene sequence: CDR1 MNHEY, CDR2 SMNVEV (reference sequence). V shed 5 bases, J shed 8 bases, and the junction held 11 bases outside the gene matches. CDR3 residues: CASSQRGGRVDEQFF. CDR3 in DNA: TGTGCCAGCAGTCAACGGGGGGGCCGAGTCGATGAGCAGTTCTTC.

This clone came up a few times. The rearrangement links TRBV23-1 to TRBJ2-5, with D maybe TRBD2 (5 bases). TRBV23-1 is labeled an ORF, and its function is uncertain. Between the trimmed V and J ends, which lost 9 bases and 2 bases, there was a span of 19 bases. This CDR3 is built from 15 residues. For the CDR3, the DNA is TGCGCCAGTGGGGAGTACAGCTGGGGACAAGAGACCCAGTACTTC. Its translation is CASGEYSWGQETQYF.

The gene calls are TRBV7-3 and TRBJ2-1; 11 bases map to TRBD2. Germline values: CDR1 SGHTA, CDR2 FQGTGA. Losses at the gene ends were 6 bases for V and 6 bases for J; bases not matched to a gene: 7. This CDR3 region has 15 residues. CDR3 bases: TGTGCCAGCAGTTTAGCGGGAGGGCGTCTCAATGAGCAGTTCTTC. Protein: CASSLAGGRLNEQFF.